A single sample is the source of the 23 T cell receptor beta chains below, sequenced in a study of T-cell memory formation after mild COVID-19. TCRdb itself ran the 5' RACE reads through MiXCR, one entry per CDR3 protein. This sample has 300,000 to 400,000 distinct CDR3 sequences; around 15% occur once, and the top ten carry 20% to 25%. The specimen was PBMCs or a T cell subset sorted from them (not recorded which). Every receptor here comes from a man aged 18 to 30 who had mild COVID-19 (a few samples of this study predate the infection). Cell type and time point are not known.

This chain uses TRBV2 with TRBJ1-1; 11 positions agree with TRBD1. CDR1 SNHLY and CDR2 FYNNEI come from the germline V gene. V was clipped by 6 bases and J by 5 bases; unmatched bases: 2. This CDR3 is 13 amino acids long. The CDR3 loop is CASRDRGLTEAFF. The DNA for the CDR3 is TGTGCCAGCAGGGACAGGGGGCTGACTGAAGCTTTCTTT.

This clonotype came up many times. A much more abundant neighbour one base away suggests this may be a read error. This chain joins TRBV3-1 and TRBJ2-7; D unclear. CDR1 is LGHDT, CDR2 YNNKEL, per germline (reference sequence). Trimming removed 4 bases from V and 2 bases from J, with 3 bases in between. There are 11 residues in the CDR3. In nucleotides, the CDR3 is TGTGCCAGCAGCCCCACCTACGAGCAGTACTTC. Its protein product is CASSPTYEQYF.

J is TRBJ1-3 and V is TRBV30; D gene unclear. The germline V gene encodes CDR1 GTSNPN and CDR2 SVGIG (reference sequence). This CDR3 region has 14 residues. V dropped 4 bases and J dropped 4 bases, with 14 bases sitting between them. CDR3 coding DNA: TGTGCCTGGATGTCTCCGGAGTACGGAAACACCATATATTTT. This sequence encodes CAWMSPEYGNTIYF.

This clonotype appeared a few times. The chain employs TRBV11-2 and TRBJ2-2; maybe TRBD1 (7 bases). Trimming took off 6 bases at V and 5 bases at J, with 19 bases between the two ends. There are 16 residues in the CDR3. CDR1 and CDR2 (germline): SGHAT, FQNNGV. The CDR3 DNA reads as TGTGCCAGCAGTCCCCGGAGGGGGCTGGTGACCGGGGAGCTGTTTTTT. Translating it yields CASSPRRGLVTGELFF.

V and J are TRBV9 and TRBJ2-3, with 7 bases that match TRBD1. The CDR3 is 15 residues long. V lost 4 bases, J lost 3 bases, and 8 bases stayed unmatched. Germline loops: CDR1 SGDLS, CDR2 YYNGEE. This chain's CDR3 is CASSPRGLATDTQYF. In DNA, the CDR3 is TGTGCCAGCAGCCCCAGGGGGTTGGCGACAGATACGCAGTATTTT.

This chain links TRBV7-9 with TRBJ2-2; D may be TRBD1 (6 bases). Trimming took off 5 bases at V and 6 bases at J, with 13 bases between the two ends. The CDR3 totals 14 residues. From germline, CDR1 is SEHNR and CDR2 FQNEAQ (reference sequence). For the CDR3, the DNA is TGTGCCAGCAGCCCCGACAGGTCGGCCGGGGAGCTGTTTTTT. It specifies CASSPDRSAGELFF.

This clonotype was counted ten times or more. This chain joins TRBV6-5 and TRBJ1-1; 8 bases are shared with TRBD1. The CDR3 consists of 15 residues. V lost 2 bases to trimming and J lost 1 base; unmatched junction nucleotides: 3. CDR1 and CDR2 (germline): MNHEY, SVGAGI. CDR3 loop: CASSYTGQGNTEAFF. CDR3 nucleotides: TGTGCCAGCAGTTACACCGGACAGGGGAACACTGAAGCTTTCTTT.

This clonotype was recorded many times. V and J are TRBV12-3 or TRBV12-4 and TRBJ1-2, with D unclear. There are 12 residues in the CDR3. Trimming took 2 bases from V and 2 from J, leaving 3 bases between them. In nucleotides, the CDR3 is TGTGCCAGCAGTTTACAAAACTATGGCTACACCTTC. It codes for CASSLQNYGYTF.

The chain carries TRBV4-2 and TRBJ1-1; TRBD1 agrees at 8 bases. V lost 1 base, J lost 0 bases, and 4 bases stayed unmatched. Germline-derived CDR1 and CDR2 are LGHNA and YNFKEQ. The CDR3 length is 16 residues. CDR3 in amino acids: CASSQATGAMNTEAFF. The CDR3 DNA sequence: TGTGCCAGCAGCCAAGCGACAGGGGCGATGAACACTGAAGCTTTCTTT.

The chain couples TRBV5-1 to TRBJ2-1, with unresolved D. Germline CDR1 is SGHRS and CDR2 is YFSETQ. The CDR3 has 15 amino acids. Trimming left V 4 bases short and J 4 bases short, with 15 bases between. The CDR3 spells CASSRTVSTYNEQFF. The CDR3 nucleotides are TGCGCCAGCAGCAGAACAGTGAGCACATACAATGAGCAGTTCTTC.

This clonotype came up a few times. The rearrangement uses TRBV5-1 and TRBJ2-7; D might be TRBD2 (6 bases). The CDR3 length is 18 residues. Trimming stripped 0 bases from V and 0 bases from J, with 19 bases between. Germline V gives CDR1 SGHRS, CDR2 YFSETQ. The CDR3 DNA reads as TGCGCCAGCAGCTTGGGGGTGAGAGGAGGGCGGAGCTCCTACGAGCAGTACTTC. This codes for CASSLGVRGGRSSYEQYF.

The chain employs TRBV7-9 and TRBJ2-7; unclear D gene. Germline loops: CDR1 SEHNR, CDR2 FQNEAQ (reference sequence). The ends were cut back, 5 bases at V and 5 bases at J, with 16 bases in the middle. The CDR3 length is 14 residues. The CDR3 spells CASSVPPLSNEQYF. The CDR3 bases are TGTGCCAGCAGCGTCCCACCTTTGTCGAACGAGCAGTACTTC. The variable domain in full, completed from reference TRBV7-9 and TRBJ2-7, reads DTGVSQNPRHKITKRGQNVTFRCDPISEHNRLYWYRQTLGQGPEFLTYFQNEAQLEKSRLLSDRFSAERPKGSFSTLEIQRTEQGDSAMYLCASSVPPLSNEQYFGPGTRLTVT.

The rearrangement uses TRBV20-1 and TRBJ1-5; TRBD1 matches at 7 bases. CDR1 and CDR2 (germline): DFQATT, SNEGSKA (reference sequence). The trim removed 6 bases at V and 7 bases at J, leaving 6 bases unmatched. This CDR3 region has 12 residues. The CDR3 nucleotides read TGCAGTGCGACCCAGGGGGAGCAGCCCCAGCATTTT. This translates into CSATQGEQPQHF.

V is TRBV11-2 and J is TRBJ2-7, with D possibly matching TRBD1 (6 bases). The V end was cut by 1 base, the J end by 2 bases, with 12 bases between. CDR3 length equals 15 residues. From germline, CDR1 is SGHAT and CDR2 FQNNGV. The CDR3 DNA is TGTGCCAGCAGCTTAGGACAGGATTCGACCTACGAGCAGTACTTC. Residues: CASSLGQDSTYEQYF.

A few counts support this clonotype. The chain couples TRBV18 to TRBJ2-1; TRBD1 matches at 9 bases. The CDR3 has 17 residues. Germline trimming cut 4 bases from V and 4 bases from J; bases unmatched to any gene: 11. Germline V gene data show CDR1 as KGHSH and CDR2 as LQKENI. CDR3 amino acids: CASSHGTGMVWYNEQFF. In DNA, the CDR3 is TGTGCCAGCTCACACGGGACAGGGATGGTTTGGTACAATGAGCAGTTCTTC.

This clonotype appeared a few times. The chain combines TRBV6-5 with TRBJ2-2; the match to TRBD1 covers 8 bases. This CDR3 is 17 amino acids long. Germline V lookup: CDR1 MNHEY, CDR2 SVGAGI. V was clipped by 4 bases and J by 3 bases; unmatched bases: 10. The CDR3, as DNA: TGTGCCAGCAGTTTCTCAACCGGGACAGGCCACACCGGGGAGCTGTTTTTT. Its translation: CASSFSTGTGHTGELFF.

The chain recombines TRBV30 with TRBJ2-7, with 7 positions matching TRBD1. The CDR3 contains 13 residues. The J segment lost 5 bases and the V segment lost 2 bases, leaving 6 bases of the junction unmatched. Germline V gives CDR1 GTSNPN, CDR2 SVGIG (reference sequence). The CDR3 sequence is CAWSPGQIHEQYF. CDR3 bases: TGTGCCTGGAGTCCGGGACAGATCCACGAGCAGTACTTC.

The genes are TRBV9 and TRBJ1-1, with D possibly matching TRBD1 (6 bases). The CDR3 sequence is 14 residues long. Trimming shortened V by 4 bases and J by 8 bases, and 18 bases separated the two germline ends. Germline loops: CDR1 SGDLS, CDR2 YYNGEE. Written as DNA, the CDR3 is TGTGCCAGCAGCCAGGGCGACAGGACGTACGAAGCTTTCTTT. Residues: CASSQGDRTYEAFF.

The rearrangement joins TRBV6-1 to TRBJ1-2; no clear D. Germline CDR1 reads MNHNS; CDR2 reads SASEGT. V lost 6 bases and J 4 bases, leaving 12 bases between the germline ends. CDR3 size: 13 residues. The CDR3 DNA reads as TGTGCCAGCAGGACGGAGGCTACCTATGGCTACACCTTC. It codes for CASRTEATYGYTF.

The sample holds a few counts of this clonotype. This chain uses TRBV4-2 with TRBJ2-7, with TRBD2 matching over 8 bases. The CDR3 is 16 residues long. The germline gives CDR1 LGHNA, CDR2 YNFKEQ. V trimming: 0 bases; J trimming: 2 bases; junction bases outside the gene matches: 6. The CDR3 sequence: CASSQDGSGAPYEQYF. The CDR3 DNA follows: TGTGCCAGCAGCCAAGATGGTAGCGGGGCGCCCTACGAGCAGTACTTC.

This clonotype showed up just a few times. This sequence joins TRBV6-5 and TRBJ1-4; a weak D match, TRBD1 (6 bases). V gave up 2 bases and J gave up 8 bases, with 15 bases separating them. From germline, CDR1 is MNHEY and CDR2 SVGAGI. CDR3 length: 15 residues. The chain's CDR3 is CASSYVAGEGEKLFF. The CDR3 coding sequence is TGTGCCAGCAGTTACGTGGCAGGGGAAGGGGAAAAACTGTTTTTT.

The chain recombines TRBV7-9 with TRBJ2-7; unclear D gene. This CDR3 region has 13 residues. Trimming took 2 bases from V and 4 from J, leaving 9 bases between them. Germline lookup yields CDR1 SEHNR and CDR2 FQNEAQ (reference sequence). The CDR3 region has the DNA TGTGCCAGCAGCTTATCTGCGGCGTACGAGCAGTACTTC. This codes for CASSLSAAYEQYF.

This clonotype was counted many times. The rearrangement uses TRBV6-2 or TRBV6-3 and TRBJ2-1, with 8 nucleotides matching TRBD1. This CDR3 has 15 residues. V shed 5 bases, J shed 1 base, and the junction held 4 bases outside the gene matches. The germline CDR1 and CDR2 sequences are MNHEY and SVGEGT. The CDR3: CASSETGASYNEQFF. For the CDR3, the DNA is TGTGCCAGCAGTGAGACAGGGGCGTCCTACAATGAGCAGTTCTTC.